This record looks at one TCR beta chain sequence and its context. Antigen specificity is unknown. Described treatment: roughly 11-day PBMC culture with coronavirus spike peptide pools or control peptides (ViraFEST assay). Half the medium was exchanged for fresh IL-2 medium on days 3 and 7. The CDR3 runs 16 residues. Germline V gene lookup returns CDR1 SGHVS and CDR2 FQNEAQ. Trimming removed 5 bases from V and 8 bases from J; junction bases left unmatched: 15. Cultured CD4+ T-cell DNA underwent Oncomine TCR Beta short-read sequencing. The source of extracted genomic DNA was cultured CD4+ T cells. A single record per CDR3 protein comes from TCRdb applying MiXCR to the PCR reads. The data hold about 16,000 distinct CDR3 sequences, with around three quarters observed a single time. This sample was included in a study of vaccination and CD4 T cells after COVID-19. Study overall: Post-vaccine sampling followed dose two by a median about 69 days (range 14 to 241). Findings and caveats of the study: Convalescent participants were relatively few, and none had early post-infection timepoints studied.

The receptor's source is a human donor who had recovered from COVID-19. Sample: CD4+ T cells from blood, cultured in vitro. J is TRBJ1-2 and V is TRBV7-8, with 9 bases identical to TRBD1. The CDR3 DNA reads TGTGCCAGCAGCCTCCGGGACAGGGTTATCCCCGGGGGCTACACCTTC. This codes for CASSLRDRVIPGGYTF.